This T cell receptor (beta chain) is from a study of OX40 agonist ivuxolimab in advanced cancers. Study overall: Ivuxolimab was administered intravenously to patients at 0.01 to 10 mg/kg every 2 weeks.

This table comes from immunoSEQ multiplex PCR, and its TCRdb copy is limited to in-frame clones, with some not included. Of fewer than 45,000 clones listed, nearly 90% are singletons. This CDR3 has 15 residues. The trim removed 3 bases at V and 3 bases at J, leaving 3 bases unmatched. Germline CDR1 reads SGHDN; CDR2 reads FVKESK. The chain is built from TRBV14 and TRBJ2-2; 8 bases line up with TRBD1. The receptor was derived from an adult with an advanced solid tumor such as melanoma, head and neck, liver or kidney cancer. Source: CD4+ or CD8+ T cells sorted from blood, taken in a trial of the OX40 agonist ivuxolimab. CDR3 residues: CASSHGQGYTGELFF. The CDR3 DNA follows: TGTGCCAGCAGCCATGGACAGGGCTACACCGGGGAGCTGTTTTTT. Together with reference TRBV14 and TRBJ2-2, the CDR3 gives the full variable domain: EAGVTQFPSHSVIEKGQTVTLRCDPISGHDNLYWYRRVMGKEIKFLLHFVKESKQDESGMPNNRFLAERTGGTYSTLKVQPAELEDSGVYFCASSHGQGYTGELFFGEGSRLTVL.